This T cell receptor (beta chain) was documented in a study of identical twins. Overall study results and limits: Possibly, invariant MAIT and iNKT cells partly confounded zero-insertion analyses. There were fewer insertions in abundant cord blood beta clonotypes, but memory repertoires showed no such pattern.

Only healthy Caucasians were enrolled as donors. Points on this clonotype: Antigen: not known.

CDR1 and CDR2 from the germline V gene are SGHVS and FNYEAQ. The CDR3 loop spans 16 amino acids. V was cut by 2 bases and J by 5 bases, with 16 bases left in between. TCRdb re-called the 5' RACE reads through MiXCR, storing one row per CDR3 protein. The table lists roughly 350,000 distinct CDR3 sequences, about 12% of them singletons. These records were also assigned to another study, of yellow fever vaccine responses in identical twins.

This sequence was found in a woman aged 18-30 years in good health. The chain carries TRBV7-6 and TRBJ2-1; a weak D match, TRBD2 (5 bases). The sequenced material came from CD8+ T cells sorted from blood. The CDR3 DNA sequence: TGTGCCAGCAGCTTATTTATCGGAGGCCCCGACAATGAGCAGTTCTTC. Protein product: CASSLFIGGPDNEQFF.